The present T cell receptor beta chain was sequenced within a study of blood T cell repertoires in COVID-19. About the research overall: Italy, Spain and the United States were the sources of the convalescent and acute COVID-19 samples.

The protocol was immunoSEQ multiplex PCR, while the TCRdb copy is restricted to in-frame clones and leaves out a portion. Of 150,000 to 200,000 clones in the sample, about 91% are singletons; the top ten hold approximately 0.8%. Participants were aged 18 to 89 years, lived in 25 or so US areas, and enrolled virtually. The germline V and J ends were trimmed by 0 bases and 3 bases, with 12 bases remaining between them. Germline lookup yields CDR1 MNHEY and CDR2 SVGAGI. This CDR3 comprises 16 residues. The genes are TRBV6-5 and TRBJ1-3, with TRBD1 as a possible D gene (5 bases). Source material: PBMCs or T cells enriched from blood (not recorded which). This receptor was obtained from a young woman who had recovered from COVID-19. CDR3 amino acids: CASSYSRVGHGNTIYF. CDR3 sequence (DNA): TGTGCCAGCAGTTACTCCAGGGTCGGTCATGGAAACACCATATATTTT.